A selection of T cell receptor beta chains follows, all from one sample in a study of shared clonotypes between healthy human individuals. Clones were sequenced by immunoSEQ multiplex PCR, and TCRdb holds only the in-frame ones, with some missing. The sample has more than 1.2 million clones; approximately 98.5% are singletons. What was sequenced was naive CD4+ T cells sorted from blood. Receptors were obtained from a man aged 25-45 years in good health. The CDR3 runs from the conserved cysteine through the conserved F or W. A D gene is named only where the DNA matches it firmly. The listing skips clone size in some rows; elsewhere it reads once, few, many or a size class.

D	size	V	J	CDR3	DNA
.	.	TRBV5-1	TRBJ2-7	CASSFQGEQYF	TGCGCCAGCAGCTTTCAAGGCGAGCAGTACTTC
TRBD1	.	TRBV2	TRBJ1-2	CASSVAGGLYGYTF	TGTGCCAGCAGTGTTGCAGGGGGACTCTATGGCTACACCTTC
.	.	TRBV4-3	TRBJ2-2	CASTPRSMNTGELFF	TGCGCCAGCACGCCTCGGTCGATGAACACCGGGGAGCTGTTTTTT
TRBD1	.	TRBV9	TRBJ2-7	CASSVTGTVSSYEQYF	TGTGCCAGCAGCGTGACCGGGACAGTCAGCTCCTACGAGCAGTACTTC
.	once	TRBV5-1	TRBJ2-5	CSSSLLAETQYF	TGCTCCAGCAGCTTGTTGGCAGAGACCCAGTACTTC
TRBD2	once	TRBV11-3	TRBJ2-1	CASSKRLADEQFF	TGTGCCAGCAGCAAGAGACTAGCGGATGAGCAGTTCTTC
.	.	TRBV20-1	TRBJ2-3	CSASGGDTQYF	TGCAGTGCTAGTGGTGGGGATACGCAGTATTTT
.	.	TRBV9	TRBJ2-2	CASSVYSGHTGELFF	TGTGCCAGCAGCGTCTATTCGGGCCACACCGGGGAGCTGTTTTTT
.	.	TRBV28	TRBJ2-1	CASSTLVEQFF	TGTGCCAGCAGTACCCTAGTTGAGCAGTTCTTC
TRBD1	.	TRBV29-1	TRBJ1-1	CSVETGVYTEAFF	TGCAGCGTGGAGACAGGGGTATACACTGAAGCTTTCTTT
.	.	TRBV7-7	TRBJ2-2	CASTGTPTGELFF	TGTGCTTCGACTGGCACACCCACCGGGGAGCTGTTTTTT
TRBD1	.	TRBV5-1	TRBJ2-5	CASSRPGQTIETQYF	TGCGCCAGCAGCCGTCCGGGACAGACAATAGAGACCCAGTACTTC
.	.	TRBV5-1	TRBJ1-1	CASSFGPGVGAFF	TGCGCCAGCAGCTTCGGTCCAGGGGTAGGCGCTTTCTTT
TRBD1	.	TRBV25-1	TRBJ2-7	CASSKTGTYEQYF	TGTGCCAGCAGTAAGACAGGGACCTACGAGCAGTACTTC
TRBD2	once	TRBV20-1	TRBJ2-1	CSAFRLAGAFF	TGCAGTGCTTTTAGACTAGCGGGAGCGTTCTTC
.	.	TRBV28	TRBJ1-3	CASSLSHSGNTIYF	TGTGCCAGCAGTTTGTCTCACTCTGGAAACACCATATATTTT
.	.	TRBV28	TRBJ1-5	CASSLYPDNQPQHF	TGTGCCAGCAGTTTATACCCAGACAATCAGCCCCAGCATTTT
TRBD1	.	TRBV11-2	TRBJ2-5	CASSSDRKEDQYF	TGTGCCAGCAGCTCGGACAGGAAGGAGGACCAGTACTTC
.	.	TRBV5-4	TRBJ1-1	CASRMEGLGEAFF	TGTGCCAGCAGGATGGAGGGCTTGGGTGAAGCTTTCTTT
.	few	TRBV2	TRBJ2-2	CASAWGMNTGELFF	TGTGCCAGCGCCTGGGGCATGAACACCGGGGAGCTGTTTTTT
TRBD2	.	TRBV19	TRBJ2-3	CASSIAPGGAPDTQYF	TGTGCCAGTAGTATAGCTCCGGGAGGAGCCCCAGATACGCAGTATTTT
.	.	TRBV30	TRBJ2-2	CAWMATGELFF	TGTGCCTGGATGGCCACCGGGGAGCTGTTTTTT
TRBD1	.	TRBV5-1	TRBJ2-7	CASSPGQTYEQYF	TGCGCCAGCAGCCCGGGACAGACCTACGAGCAGTACTTC
.	.	TRBV28	TRBJ2-4	CASSPSPKNIQYF	TGTGCCAGCAGTCCTAGCCCTAAAAACATTCAGTACTTC
.	.	TRBV19	TRBJ2-5	CASSLLGVGEKTQYF	TGTGCCAGTAGCCTATTGGGAGTGGGGGAAAAGACCCAGTACTTC
.	once	TRBV7-9	TRBJ2-5	CASSQLGESQETQYF	TGTGCCAGCAGCCAATTAGGGGAATCTCAAGAGACCCAGTACTTC
.	.	TRBV6-1	TRBJ2-7	CASGGKTYEQYF	TGTGCCAGCGGGGGAAAGACCTACGAGCAGTACTTC
.	.	TRBV6-5	TRBJ2-2	CASSYPLAGELFF	TGTGCCAGCAGTTACCCCTTGGCCGGGGAGCTGTTTTTT
TRBD2	.	TRBV10-3	TRBJ2-7	CAISVAGGAYEQYF	TGTGCCATCAGTGTAGCGGGGGGGGCGTACGAGCAGTACTTC
.	.	TRBV30	TRBJ1-1	CAWSVQGPNTEAFF	TGTGCCTGGAGTGTTCAAGGGCCGAACACTGAAGCTTTCTTT
.	.	TRBV10-1	TRBJ2-7	CASSATEGRFEQKYF	TGCGCCAGCAGTGCAACGGAGGGCAGGTTCGAGCAAAAGTACTTC
TRBD2	.	TRBV4-2	TRBJ2-3	CASSQTVAGVRTDTQYF	TGTGCCAGCAGCCAGACCGTAGCGGGAGTTCGGACAGATACGCAGTATTTT
.	.	TRBV7-2	TRBJ2-7	CASSLAAGMGTYEQYF	TGTGCCAGCAGCTTAGCGGCGGGAATGGGTACCTACGAGCAGTACTTC
.	.	TRBV6-1	TRBJ2-7	CASNLGTASYEQYF	TGTGCCAGCAACCTTGGGACGGCTTCCTACGAGCAGTACTTC
.	.	TRBV19	TRBJ1-1	CASSRSIGARTEAFF	TGTGCCAGTAGTAGGTCGATAGGGGCGCGCACTGAAGCTTTCTTT
.	.	TRBV6-5	TRBJ2-7	CASRVTAVITYEQYF	TGTGCCAGCAGAGTGACAGCGGTTATAACCTACGAGCAGTACTTC
.	.	TRBV7-2	TRBJ2-5	CASSLFRAQETQYF	TGTGCCAGCAGCTTATTTCGAGCTCAAGAGACCCAGTACTTC
TRBD2	.	TRBV7-2	TRBJ2-3	CASSSGTSEGDTQYF	TGTGCCAGCAGCTCGGGGACTAGCGAGGGTGATACGCAGTATTTT
TRBD1	.	TRBV30	TRBJ2-7	CALQEKGQGDEQYF	TGTGCCCTGCAGGAAAAGGGACAGGGGGACGAGCAGTACTTC
.	.	TRBV28	TRBJ2-2	CASSLIEGIGTGELFF	TGTGCCAGCAGTTTGATTGAAGGAATTGGGACCGGGGAGCTGTTTTTT
.	.	TRBV12-2	TRBJ2-2	CASRLDRQRQGGRTGELFF	TGTGCAAGTCGCTTAGATAGGCAGCGCCAGGGAGGACGAACCGGGGAGCTGTTTTTT
.	.	TRBV25-1	TRBJ1-5	CASSESGVRNQPQHF	TGTGCCAGCAGTGAATCTGGGGTGAGAAATCAGCCCCAGCATTTT
TRBD2	.	TRBV29-1	TRBJ2-3	CSAGPGGSGTDTQYF	TGCAGCGCGGGACCGGGAGGGTCTGGCACAGATACGCAGTATTTT
.	once	TRBV28	TRBJ2-7	CASSFATWGAAYEQYF	TGTGCCAGCAGTTTTGCGACCTGGGGTGCAGCCTACGAGCAGTACTTC
.	.	TRBV5-6	TRBJ1-1	CASSLIKLNTEAFF	TGTGCCAGCAGCTTGATCAAATTGAACACTGAAGCTTTCTTT
.	.	TRBV7-8	TRBJ1-4	CASSPGRGATNEKLFF	TGTGCCAGCAGCCCCGGTCGCGGCGCAACTAATGAAAAACTGTTTTTT
.	.	TRBV10-1	TRBJ2-1	CASSEPGPSSYNEQFF	TGCGCCAGCAGTGAACCGGGCCCTAGCTCCTACAATGAGCAGTTCTTC